This T cell receptor (beta chain) was identified in a study of shared clonotypes between healthy human individuals. Notes on the study in general: The small donor group covered limited genetic and exposure diversity.

Of note for this clone: Its antigen is unknown. A single base is all that separates this from a far larger clone, so a read error is likely. Additional DNA sequences in this sample encode the identical CDR3.

Healthy adults negative for HIV, lacking recent acute infections or vaccinations, served as donors. Assay: immunoSEQ multiplex PCR; the TCRdb copy retains only in-frame clones and omits some. The table includes approximately 460,000 clones, over 60% detected once. The sequence was obtained from a woman in her forties in good health. Some clones in this sample may be carry-over from other donors' samples. Material for sequencing was PBMCs.

This CDR3 is CAWIVGGGSTQYF. DNA of the CDR3: TGTGCCTGGATCGTGGGTGGAGGGTCGACCCAGTACTTC. The chain recombines TRBV30 with TRBJ2-5; tentative D call: TRBD2 (6 bases). V dropped 4 bases and J dropped 7 bases, with 16 bases sitting between them. CDR3 length: 13 residues. Germline CDR1 GTSNPN, CDR2 SVGIG (reference sequence).